The 23 T cell receptor beta chains listed next were all sequenced from one sample in a study of blood T cell repertoires in COVID-19. The repertoire was sequenced with immunoSEQ multiplex PCR; TCRdb's copy has only in-frame clones and lacks some. The sample holds 250,000 or so clones, 85% to 90% seen once. The material sequenced was peripheral blood. All receptors come from a woman in her thirties or forties who had recovered from COVID-19.

This chain joins TRBV19 and TRBJ1-1, with D tentatively TRBD1 (6 bases). CDR1 is LNHDA, CDR2 SQIVND, per germline (reference sequence). The CDR3 covers 14 residues. Trimming shortened V by 5 bases and J by 10 bases, and 20 bases separated the two germline ends. The DNA of the CDR3 is TGTGCCAGTAGTGGGGGGGGGCAGCGTCACGGAGCTTTCTTT. Protein product: CASSGGGQRHGAFF.

The rearrangement uses TRBV9 and TRBJ2-2; D gene ambiguous. The CDR3 totals 14 residues. Trimming stripped 0 bases from V and 7 bases from J, with 10 bases between. In germline, CDR1 is SGDLS, CDR2 YYNGEE. DNA of the CDR3: TGTGCCAGCAGCGTAGGAGGATTGAACGGGGAGCTGTTTTTT. As protein: CASSVGGLNGELFF.

This chain joins TRBV6-5 and TRBJ1-2; a possible D gene is TRBD1 (5 bases). The ends were cut back, 2 bases at V and 8 bases at J, with 12 bases in the middle. This CDR3 region has 13 residues. Germline V gives CDR1 MNHEY, CDR2 SVGAGI. Here the CDR3 reads CASSYVDSRGYTF. The CDR3 DNA follows: TGTGCCAGCAGTTACGTAGACAGTAGAGGCTACACCTTC.

The chain has TRBV5-8 and TRBJ2-5; 10 nucleotides match TRBD1. The CDR3 is made up of 12 amino acids. V lost 5 bases to trimming and J lost 7 bases; unmatched junction nucleotides: 2. Germline V CDR1 and CDR2: SGHTS, YDEGEE. The CDR3 DNA follows: TGTGCCAGCAGGAGGGACAGGGGGACCCAGTACTTC. This sequence encodes CASRRDRGTQYF.

The CDR3 protein is CASSLMTGYNSPLHF. The DNA of the CDR3 is TGTGCCAGCAGCTTAATGACGGGCTATAATTCACCCCTCCACTTT. The chain combines TRBV7-3 with TRBJ1-6; D is unclear. Germline-derived CDR1 and CDR2 are SGHTA and FQGTGA. V shed 1 base and J shed 3 bases, with 7 bases lying between them. The CDR3 extends over 15 amino acids.

The chain is built from TRBV5-8 and TRBJ2-1, with 9 bases aligning to TRBD1. The germline gives CDR1 SGHTS, CDR2 YDEGEE. The trim removed 2 bases at V and 7 bases at J, leaving 7 bases unmatched. The CDR3 sequence is 15 residues long. The CDR3 DNA reads as TGTGCCAGCAGCTTTATGGGACAGGGAGCGAATGAGCAGTTCTTC. As protein: CASSFMGQGANEQFF.

The rearrangement uses TRBV18 and TRBJ2-2; D might be TRBD1 (6 bases). The CDR3 totals 16 residues. Germline loops: CDR1 KGHSH, CDR2 LQKENI. Trimming removed 6 bases at V and 4 bases at J, with 18 bases between. The CDR3 region has the DNA TGTGCCAGCTCTACACCGCGAGGACAGTCCACCGGGGAGCTGTTTTTT. This translates into CASSTPRGQSTGELFF.

The chain has TRBV11-2 and TRBJ1-1, with TRBD1 matching over 9 bases. Per germline, CDR1 SGHAT and CDR2 FQNNGV. This CDR3 contains 19 residues. With V trimmed by 6 bases and J by 3 bases, 20 bases remained unmatched. This CDR3 is CASSPGQGTVPLGDTEAFF. DNA for the CDR3: TGTGCCAGCAGTCCGGGACAGGGTACTGTTCCCCTGGGTGACACTGAAGCTTTCTTT. The full variable domain, rest sourced from reference TRBV11-2 and TRBJ1-1, is EAGVAQSPRYKIIEKRQSVAFWCNPISGHATLYWYQQILGQGPKLLIQFQNNGVVDDSQLPKDRFSAERLKGVDSTLKIQPAKLEDSAVYLCASSPGQGTVPLGDTEAFFGQGTRLTVV.

The chain has TRBV6-5 and TRBJ1-1; no clear D. V was pared by 0 bases and J by 1 base, with 3 bases between. The germline CDR1 and CDR2 sequences are MNHEY and SVGAGI. The CDR3 length is 13 residues. The chain's CDR3 is CASSYSANTEAFF. For the CDR3, the DNA is TGTGCCAGCAGTTACTCAGCGAACACTGAAGCTTTCTTT.

The chain joins TRBV24-1 to TRBJ1-2; 10 positions agree with TRBD1. Germline assignment: CDR1 KGHDR and CDR2 SFDVKD. Trimming at V came to 4 bases and at J to 6 bases, leaving 7 bases not matched to a gene. This CDR3 contains 15 residues. The CDR3 sequence is CATSDQDRGMHGYTF. The DNA of the CDR3 is TGTGCCACCAGTGACCAGGACAGGGGGATGCATGGCTACACCTTC.

The count of this clone is one. The genes are TRBV5-6 and TRBJ1-2; 8 bases line up with TRBD1. CDR1 and CDR2 (germline): SGHDT, YYEEEE. V trimming: 2 bases; J trimming: 6 bases; junction bases outside the gene matches: 3. CDR3 length: 13 amino acids. The chain's CDR3 is CASSFGQGHGYTF. CDR3 nucleotide sequence: TGTGCCAGCAGCTTTGGACAGGGACATGGCTACACCTTC.

Comment on this clone: A junction boundary mismatches the germline segment, possibly from a read error. The V gene is TRBV2, the J gene TRBJ2-1, with 7 bases aligning to TRBD2. This CDR3 spans 16 amino acids. Per the germline V gene, CDR1 is SNHLY and CDR2 is FYNNEI. The CDR3: CASNEQPGLQIDEQFF. The DNA for the CDR3 is TGTGCCAGCAATGAACAACCGGGACTACAGATCGATGAGCAGTTCTTC.

This rearrangement joins TRBV30 to TRBJ1-6; TRBD1 matches 7 bases. With V trimmed by 5 bases and J by 7 bases, 2 bases remained unmatched. Germline-derived CDR1 and CDR2 are GTSNPN and SVGIG (reference sequence). The CDR3 loop spans 12 amino acids. In nucleotides, the CDR3 is TGTGCCTGGGACAGGGTAAATTCACCCCTCCACTTT. Protein product: CAWDRVNSPLHF. Together with reference TRBV30 and TRBJ1-6, the CDR3 gives the full variable domain: SQTIHQWPATLVQPVGSPLSLECTVEGTSNPNLYWYRQAAGRGLQLLFYSVGIGQISSEVPQNLSASRPQDRQFILSSKKLLLSDSGFYLCAWDRVNSPLHFGNGTRLTVT.

This chain links TRBV2 with TRBJ2-3; no definite D call. The V end was cut by 6 bases, the J end by 4 bases, with 8 bases between. This CDR3 contains 12 residues. Germline loops: CDR1 SNHLY, CDR2 FYNNEI. This chain's CDR3 is CASRPTSDTQYF. DNA for the CDR3: TGTGCCAGCAGACCAACATCAGATACGCAGTATTTT.

The chain carries TRBV2 and TRBJ2-6; no firm D call. Trimming cost V 3 bases and J 0 bases, with 15 bases left between them. The CDR3 loop spans 18 amino acids. Germline V gene data show CDR1 as SNHLY and CDR2 as FYNNEI. The CDR3 sequence is CASSDWAGGDSGANVLTF. For the CDR3, the DNA is TGTGCCAGCAGTGACTGGGCAGGTGGCGACTCTGGGGCCAACGTCCTGACTTTC. Full variable domain (missing parts from reference TRBV2 and TRBJ2-6): EPEVTQTPSHQVTQMGQEVILRCVPISNHLYFYWYRQILGQKVEFLVSFYNNEISEKSEIFDDQFSVERPDGSNFTLKIRSTKLEDSAMYFCASSDWAGGDSGANVLTFGAGSRLTVL.

CDR3 DNA: TGTGCCAGCAGCTTCGGGGATGTGTCTGGCTACACCTTC. The encoded protein is CASSFGDVSGYTF. The chain combines TRBV5-6 with TRBJ1-2, with no clear D. The CDR3 totals 13 residues. Looked up from germline, CDR1 is SGHDT and CDR2 is YYEEEE. Between the trimmed V and J ends, which lost 2 bases and 7 bases, there was a span of 12 bases.

The rearrangement uses TRBV5-1 and TRBJ2-3; tentative D call: TRBD2 (6 bases). Germline V gene lookup returns CDR1 SGHRS and CDR2 YFSETQ. Trimming pared 3 bases from V and 2 bases from J, leaving 19 bases between. The CDR3 is 17 residues long. The CDR3 bases are TGCGCCAGCAGCTCGAACCCGGGGGATAGCAACACAGATACGCAGTATTTT. It codes for CASSSNPGDSNTDTQYF.

The chain has TRBV21-1 and TRBJ2-7; the table's D call, TRBD1, was not checked against the DNA. TRBV21-1 is deemed a pseudogene. The CDR3 has 12 amino acids. The CDR3: CASKEKGCEQYV. CDR3 sequence (DNA): TGTGCCAGCAAGGAAAAGGGGTGCGAGCAGTACGTC.

This chain connects TRBV18 to TRBJ1-5, with TRBD1 identical over 7 bases. The junction had 3 bases not matched to a gene; V was cut back by 4 bases and J by 0 bases. Germline-derived CDR1 and CDR2 are KGHSH and LQKENI. This CDR3 spans 15 amino acids. The CDR3 nucleotides read TGTGCCAGCTCACAGGGACAGAATAGCAATCAGCCCCAGCATTTT. Encoded protein: CASSQGQNSNQPQHF.

V gene TRBV28 combines with J gene TRBJ2-1; possibly TRBD2 for D (5 bases). The germline CDR1 and CDR2 sequences are MDHEN and SYDVKM. The CDR3 has 15 residues. Trimming stripped 6 bases from V and 7 bases from J, with 19 bases between. CDR3 in DNA: TGTGCCAGCAGGATAGGAGGTCCAGATAATAATGAGCAGTTCTTC. Its protein product is CASRIGGPDNNEQFF. The full variable domain, rest sourced from reference TRBV28 and TRBJ2-1, is DVKVTQSSRYLVKRTGEKVFLECVQDMDHENMFWYRQDPGLGLRLIYFSYDVKMKEKGDIPEGYSVSREKKERFSLILESASTNQTSMYLCASRIGGPDNNEQFFGPGTRLTVL.

V usage is TRBV11-2 and J usage is TRBJ2-3; perhaps TRBD2 as D (5 bases). The CDR3 covers 14 residues. CDR1 and CDR2 (germline): SGHAT, FQNNGV. The germline V and J ends were trimmed by 5 bases and 7 bases, with 16 bases remaining between them. The CDR3 loop is CASSGSRRPNTQYF. The CDR3, as DNA: TGTGCCAGCAGCGGCTCTAGGAGGCCGAATACGCAGTATTTT. Together with reference TRBV11-2 and TRBJ2-3, the CDR3 gives the full variable domain: EAGVAQSPRYKIIEKRQSVAFWCNPISGHATLYWYQQILGQGPKLLIQFQNNGVVDDSQLPKDRFSAERLKGVDSTLKIQPAKLEDSAVYLCASSGSRRPNTQYFGPGTRLTVL.

This clone was recorded only once. The chain recombines TRBV19 with TRBJ2-2; 10 nucleotides line up with TRBD2. Per germline, CDR1 LNHDA and CDR2 SQIVND (reference sequence). V lost 4 bases to trimming and J lost 7 bases; unmatched junction nucleotides: 12. This CDR3 has 17 amino acids. CDR3 sequence (DNA): TGTGCCAGTAGTAAGAGGAGGCTAGCGGGAGAAGTCGGGGAGCTGTTTTTT. Amino acid sequence: CASSKRRLAGEVGELFF. The entire variable domain, with the rest obtained from reference TRBV19 and TRBJ2-2, is as follows: DGGITQSPKYLFRKEGQNVTLSCEQNLNHDAMYWYRQDPGQGLRLIYYSQIVNDFQKGDIAEGYSVSREKKESFPLTVTSAQKNPTAFYLCASSKRRLAGEVGELFFGEGSRLTVL.

The rearrangement uses TRBV5-4 and TRBJ2-1; 9 bases map to TRBD1. With V trimmed by 4 bases and J by 7 bases, 15 bases remained unmatched. CDR1 and CDR2 (germline): SGHNT, YYREEE (reference sequence). There are 17 residues in the CDR3. The CDR3 sequence: CASSKALGQGTVNEQFF. The CDR3 bases are TGTGCCAGCAGCAAAGCGCTGGGACAGGGCACAGTGAATGAGCAGTTCTTC.